The T cell receptor beta chain described here comes from a study of response to subunit inactivated influenza vaccine. TCRdb reprocessed the RT-PCR reads with MiXCR, giving one entry per CDR3 protein. The table includes about 700,000 distinct CDR3 sequences, roughly 14% detected once. Study-wide results and limits: That few new T cells are recruited by each seasonal influenza vaccination was the authors' suggestion.

The V gene lost 2 bases and the J gene lost 0 bases, with 5 bases spanning the gap. Germline V gene lookup returns CDR1 LGHDT and CDR2 YNNKEL (reference sequence). The CDR3 runs 14 residues. A note on this clonotype: What it binds is not known.

This chain joins TRBV3-1 and TRBJ2-1; no reliable D call. The sample was PBMCs from blood, taken less than 15 days before vaccination. The receptor was derived from a man aged 50-60 years who received an inactivated influenza vaccine. The CDR3 sequence is CASSQFTSYNEQFF. The CDR3 coding sequence is TGTGCCAGCAGCCAATTTACCTCCTACAATGAGCAGTTCTTC.